Given below is one T cell receptor beta chain in context. As yet, its antigen is unknown. The record originates from a study of CD8+ T cells in alopecia areata. Study-wide findings and caveats: The study found TCR sharing across patients less clear than in mice, possibly for HLA reasons.

From PBMCs, CD4+ and CD8+ T cells were sorted. The J segment lost 6 bases and the V segment lost 4 bases, leaving 6 bases of the junction unmatched. Germline V gives CDR1 SGHNT, CDR2 YENEEA. The CDR3 is 14 amino acids. TCR sequencing used cDNA made by reverse transcription of extracted RNA. Sequencing was performed with immunoSEQ multiplex PCR; in TCRdb, only in-frame clones are kept and a portion is missing. The table has about 150,000 clones, 50% to 60% seen once. The gene calls are TRBV11-3 and TRBJ2-1, with 7 bases matching TRBD2. This clonotype was obtained from a human donor in good health. Sequenced sample: CD4+ T cells sorted from blood. CDR3 sequence (DNA): TGTGCCAGCAGCTCCCTAGCGGAGGGCAATGAGCAGTTCTTC. It specifies CASSSLAEGNEQFF.